This is a list of T cell receptor beta chains from one sample in a study of neoadjuvant anti-PD-1 for oral cavity cancer. Measured with immunoSEQ multiplex PCR; TCRdb has only the in-frame clones, and not every one. The sample has roughly 15,000 clones, about 44% seen once. The sequences come from tumor tissue, collected after nivolumab (anti-PD-1) treatment. These receptor sequences come from a person aged 35-80 years with oral cavity squamous cell carcinoma. CDR3s include the opening cysteine and the closing phenylalanine or tryptophan. The D gene is left open where the match is weak. The size of a clone is reported for some rows only, either as once, few or many, or as a class for expanded clones.

v_call,j_call,clone_size,d_call,cdr3_nt,cdr3_aa
TRBV5-1,TRBJ1-5,.,.,TGCGCCAGCAGTATTCAGGGAAATCAGCCCCAGCATTTT,CASSIQGNQPQHF
TRBV4-2,TRBJ1-2,few,.,TGTGCCAGCAGCCAAGAAAGGGGGGACTATGGCTACACCTTC,CASSQERGDYGYTF
TRBV6-5,TRBJ1-5,.,.,TGTGCCAGCAGTTACTCGTGGGTCAATCAGCCCCAGCATTTT,CASSYSWVNQPQHF
TRBV2,TRBJ1-1,few,.,TGTGCCAGCAGTGAGAGGGTCGGGCAAGTTGAAGCTTTCTTT,CASSERVGQVEAFF
TRBV15,TRBJ2-3,.,TRBD2,TGTGCCACCAGCATACGGGACTACTACACAGATACGCAGTATTTT,CATSIRDYYTDTQYF
TRBV7-2,TRBJ2-2,many,TRBD1,TGTGCCAGCAGCTTAGTCGGTGGACAGGGGATCACCGGGGAGCTGTTTTTT,CASSLVGGQGITGELFF
TRBV5-1,TRBJ2-3,.,.,TGCGCCAGCAGCTTGGCAACAGGACACACAGATACGCAGTATTTT,CASSLATGHTDTQYF
TRBV28,TRBJ1-5,few,.,TGTGCCAGCAGTGAATACCGTAGCAATCAGCCCCAGCATTTT,CASSEYRSNQPQHF
TRBV11-2,TRBJ2-5,.,.,TGTGCCAGCAGCTTGGCGGGTAAAGAGACCCAGTACTTC,CASSLAGKETQYF
TRBV7-2,TRBJ1-1,.,.,TGTGCCAGCAGCTTCAGTGACACAACCACTGAAGCTTTCTTT,CASSFSDTTTEAFF
TRBV9,TRBJ1-1,.,.,TGTGCCAGCAGCAAAGACCCTATCACTGAAGCTTTCTTT,CASSKDPITEAFF
TRBV7-6,TRBJ2-5,.,.,TGTGCCAGCAGCCTCCCGACAGAAGAGACCCAGTACTTC,CASSLPTEETQYF
TRBV5-1,TRBJ2-1,.,.,TGCGCCAGCAGCGGGCAGGGACGGCCCTACAATGAGCAGTTCTTC,CASSGQGRPYNEQFF
TRBV5-6,TRBJ2-3,few,TRBD1,TGTGCCAGCAGCTTGAAGGTGGACAGGGGAATGGATACGCAGTATTTT,CASSLKVDRGMDTQYF
TRBV9,TRBJ1-2,.,TRBD1,TGTGCCAGCAGCGCTCAGGGGGCTGCCTATGGCTACACCTTC,CASSAQGAAYGYTF
TRBV5-1,TRBJ2-1,.,.,TGTGCCAGCAGCCCAACCGGAGAGGGGCGAAGTCAGTTCTTC,CASSPTGEGRSQFF
TRBV5-1,TRBJ1-4,.,TRBD1,TGCGCCAGCAGCCCGGCGGGACAGGTACGAGAAAAACTGTTTTTT,CASSPAGQVREKLFF
TRBV2,TRBJ1-1,few,TRBD1,TGTGCCAGCAGTTATCGGGGACAGGGGGCGAACACTGAAGCTTTCTTT,CASSYRGQGANTEAFF
TRBV6-1,TRBJ1-2,.,.,TGTGCCAGCAGTAACGGGGCTCAGATCTATGGCTACACCTTC,CASSNGAQIYGYTF
TRBV25-1,TRBJ2-7,.,TRBD1,TGTGCCAGCAGCTCGGGACAGGGTGTGAACGAGCAGTACTTC,CASSSGQGVNEQYF
TRBV27,TRBJ2-1,.,TRBD2,TGTGCCAGCAGTTATATGACTAGCGGTGGTTCGGAGCAGTTCTTC,CASSYMTSGGSEQFF
TRBV4-3,TRBJ1-6,.,TRBD1,TGCGCCAGCAGAAATGACAGGGGCTATAATTCACCCCTCCACTTT,CASRNDRGYNSPLHF
TRBV18,TRBJ2-1,.,TRBD1,TGTGCCAGCTCACAGGGACAGGGCCACAATGAGCAGTTCTTC,CASSQGQGHNEQFF
TRBV6-1,TRBJ1-4,few,TRBD1,TGTGCCAGCAGTGAATTTGGGGCAGGGGGCAGTGAAAAACTGTTTTTT,CASSEFGAGGSEKLFF
TRBV19,TRBJ2-6,.,.,TGTGCCAGTAGTTCCCCTGGGGCCAACGTCCTGACTTTC,CASSSPGANVLTF
TRBV11-2,TRBJ2-2,many,.,TGTGCCAGCAGCTTATCTGCGGGGAACACCGGGGAGCTGTTTTTT,CASSLSAGNTGELFF
TRBV6-1,TRBJ1-5,many,.,TGTGCCAGCAGTGAACTTCAAGGCTATAGCAATCAGCCCCAGCATTTT,CASSELQGYSNQPQHF
TRBV19,TRBJ1-2,few,.,TGTGCCAGTAGTAAGGCTGGCTATGGCTACACCTTC,CASSKAGYGYTF
TRBV6-6,TRBJ2-2,.,.,TGTGCCAGCAGTTACCTTACCAGGGCCACCGGGGAGCTGTTTTTT,CASSYLTRATGELFF
TRBV9,TRBJ2-2,.,.,TGTGCCAGCAGCGTATGGGGGCGAACCGGGGAGCTGTTTTTT,CASSVWGRTGELFF
TRBV14,TRBJ2-2,.,.,TGTGCCAGCAGCTTGACAGTGATGAACACCGGGGAGCTGTTTTTT,CASSLTVMNTGELFF
TRBV25-1,TRBJ2-7,.,.,TGTGCCACCCGTACATCCTACGAGCAGTACTTC,CATRTSYEQYF
TRBV19,TRBJ1-2,few,.,TGTGCCAGTAAGGAGGGAAACTATGGCTACACCTTC,CASKEGNYGYTF
TRBV6-6,TRBJ1-3,.,.,TGTGCCAGCAGTTACTCGAGTGGAAACACCATATATTTT,CASSYSSGNTIYF
TRBV19,TRBJ1-2,few,TRBD1,TGTGCCAGTAGTGATCCCCTTACAGGGGCCTATGGCTACACCTTC,CASSDPLTGAYGYTF
TRBV7-8,TRBJ2-1,.,TRBD2,TGTGCCAGCAGCTTACCGACGGGGGGTTCCTACAATGAGCAGTTCTTC,CASSLPTGGSYNEQFF
TRBV6-5,TRBJ1-1,.,.,TGTGCCAGCAGTTACTCCGTAGTGGCCACTGAAGCTTTCTTT,CASSYSVVATEAFF
TRBV28,TRBJ1-1,few,.,TGTGCCAGCAGTCCAGGGTTCCCTGAAGCTTTCTTT,CASSPGFPEAFF
TRBV4-1,TRBJ2-2,few,TRBD1,TGCGCCAGCAGCCAAGATCCGAGACAGGGGACCGCCACCGGGGAGCTGTTTTTT,CASSQDPRQGTATGELFF
TRBV18,TRBJ2-7,medium-sized,.,TGTGCCAGCTCCCCCCACACCGATTCCGAGCAGTACTTC,CASSPHTDSEQYF
TRBV1,TRBJ2-6,few,.,TGCACCAGCAACCCCCGGCTGTGGTTCGGGGCCAACGTCCTGACTTTC,CTSNPRLWFGANVLTF
TRBV28,TRBJ1-2,.,.,TGTGCCAGCAGTTTAGTGGCCGCTTATGGCTACACCTTC,CASSLVAAYGYTF
TRBV7-2,TRBJ2-7,.,TRBD1,TGTGCCAGCAGCTTGTTCAGGGGGCAAGGCGAGCAGTACTTC,CASSLFRGQGEQYF
TRBV6-6,TRBJ1-6,.,.,TGTGCCAGTACCGGACAACGGACGAATTCACCCCTCCACTTT,CASTGQRTNSPLHF
TRBV19,TRBJ2-1,.,TRBD1,TGTGCCAGTACGGACAGGGGAATTGGCAATGAGCAGTTCTTC,CASTDRGIGNEQFF
TRBV30,TRBJ2-2,.,.,TGTGCCTGGGAGAGCGGAGAAAGGGGGTTTAACACCGGGGAGCTGTTTTTT,CAWESGERGFNTGELFF
TRBV6-5,TRBJ2-7,few,TRBD1,TGTGCCAGCAGCGGACAGGGGATGTCCTACGAGCAGTACTTC,CASSGQGMSYEQYF
TRBV1,TRBJ2-4,.,.,TGCACCAGCCCCACAATAGCCAAAAACATTCAGTACTTC,CTSPTIAKNIQYF
TRBV5-1,TRBJ2-7,.,TRBD1,TGCGCCAGCAGCTTGGAGGACAGGGGAAAGAAGTACTTC,CASSLEDRGKKYF
TRBV28,TRBJ2-1,few,.,TGTGCCACCCTTACAAAGATCTACAATGAGCAGTTCTTC,CATLTKIYNEQFF
TRBV7-9,TRBJ2-3,.,TRBD2,TGTGCCAGCAGCTCCTGGCCTAGCGGGGGGGACACAGATACGCAGTATTTT,CASSSWPSGGDTDTQYF
TRBV5-4,TRBJ2-7,few,TRBD2,TGCGCCAGCAGCCAAGATGCACTAGCGCTGGGGTACGAGCAGTACTTC,CASSQDALALGYEQYF
TRBV5-1,TRBJ1-1,few,.,TGCGCCAGCAGCCGCTCTATGGAGAACACTGAAGCTTTCTTT,CASSRSMENTEAFF
TRBV11-2,TRBJ2-3,.,TRBD2,TGTGCCAGCAGCTTAGATCTGCCGCGGGGGACAGATACGCAGTATTTT,CASSLDLPRGTDTQYF
TRBV5-1,TRBJ1-1,many,TRBD1,TGCGCCAGCAGCTTGGCGGGGACAGGGGGGATGAACACTGAAGCTTTCTTT,CASSLAGTGGMNTEAFF
TRBV7-2,TRBJ1-1,.,.,TGTGCCAGCAGCTTAAATCCAGGTAGAAACACTGAAGCTTTCTTT,CASSLNPGRNTEAFF
TRBV7-2,TRBJ2-7,.,.,TGTGCCAGCAGCTTAGGGTCGACCCCGACGGGCGAGCAGTACTTC,CASSLGSTPTGEQYF
TRBV7-8,TRBJ2-7,.,TRBD1,TGTGCCAGCAGCTTATCTCCGGGACAGGGTTACTACGAGCAGTACTTC,CASSLSPGQGYYEQYF
TRBV5-1,TRBJ1-5,.,.,TGCGCCAGCAGCTTGGGACCGGCCGGTTCTCAGCCCCAGCATTTT,CASSLGPAGSQPQHF
TRBV5-6,TRBJ2-7,.,.,TGTGCCAGCAGCTACACAGGGATCCACGAGCAGTACTTC,CASSYTGIHEQYF